A selection of T cell receptor beta chains follows, all from one sample in a study of blood T cell repertoires in COVID-19. The data were produced by immunoSEQ multiplex PCR, yet TCRdb's version contains in-frame clones alone and is incomplete. The table has roughly 440,000 clones, around 88% seen once; the top ten hold around 13%. What was sequenced was peripheral blood. These receptors originate from a woman aged 50 to 65 with COVID-19, enrolled during active disease. Both conserved end residues are part of each CDR3. The D gene is left open where the match is weak. Rows give clone size only sometimes, using once, few, many, or a class for an expanded clone.

NA	NA	TRBV6-5	TRBJ1-1	TGTGCCAGCACCCCATGGGGCATAAGTTCAACTGAAGCTTTCTTT	CASTPWGISSTEAFF
TRBD1	NA	TRBV6-5	TRBJ1-1	TGTGCCAGCAGTCCACCGGGACAGACTGAAGCTTTCTTT	CASSPPGQTEAFF
NA	once	TRBV6-5	TRBJ2-3	TGTGCCAGCCATTCAGGGGCAGATACGCAGTATTTT	CASHSGADTQYF
NA	NA	TRBV28	TRBJ2-2	TGTGCCAGCAGAGAGAGGTGGACCGGGGAGCTGTTTTTT	CASRERWTGELFF
NA	NA	TRBV4-2	TRBJ2-6	TGTGCCAGCAGCCAATACCTCTCCGGCTCTGGGGCCAACGTCCTGACTTTC	CASSQYLSGSGANVLTF
NA	NA	TRBV2	TRBJ2-2	TGTGCCAGCAGTCCAAATACGGTCAACACCGGGGAGCTGTTTTTT	CASSPNTVNTGELFF
NA	NA	TRBV19	TRBJ2-1	TGTGCCAGTAGTAAGTTTCAGGGGAGTAGGGATGAGCAGTTCTTC	CASSKFQGSRDEQFF
NA	NA	TRBV4-2	TRBJ2-3	TGTGCCAGCAGCCAAGGAGTGTCCGATACGCAGTATTTT	CASSQGVSDTQYF
NA	NA	TRBV12-5	TRBJ2-7	TGTGCTAGTGGTCTCGGGAACTCCTACGAGCAGTACTTC	CASGLGNSYEQYF
NA	NA	TRBV19	TRBJ1-4	TGTGCCAGCCACCCGACGGGTTGGAGGGAAAAACTGTTTTTT	CASHPTGWREKLFF
NA	NA	TRBV19	TRBJ2-7	TGTGCCAGTAGTTCCGGCCGTGGCGGGATGGGGGAGCAGTACTTC	CASSSGRGGMGEQYF
NA	NA	TRBV9	TRBJ2-7	TGTGCCAGCAGCGTAACTGGAGAAGCCTACGAGCAGTACTTC	CASSVTGEAYEQYF
NA	once	TRBV3-1/TRBV3-2	TRBJ2-6	TGTGCCAGCAGCCAAGACAGTTCTGGGGCCAACGTCCTGACTTTC	CASSQDSSGANVLTF
TRBD1	NA	TRBV5-1	TRBJ1-2	TGCGCCAGCAGCCTGGGACAGGCAGGGTATGAAGGCTACACCTTC	CASSLGQAGYEGYTF
TRBD2	NA	TRBV6-6	TRBJ2-1	TGTGCCAGCAGTCTAACGGGACTAGCGGGGGGCCATAATGAGCAGTTCTTC	CASSLTGLAGGHNEQFF
NA	NA	TRBV10-1	TRBJ2-5	TGCGCCAGCAGTCCTTCAGGCAGGGAAGAGACCCAGTACTTC	CASSPSGREETQYF
TRBD1	NA	TRBV19	TRBJ1-5	TGTGCCAGTAGTGGGACAGTCGGCAATCAGCCCCAGCATTTT	CASSGTVGNQPQHF
NA	NA	TRBV29-1	TRBJ2-3	TGCAGCGCCGCCGGTCTTGGTGCCACAGATACGCAGTATTTT	CSAAGLGATDTQYF
NA	NA	TRBV30	TRBJ1-1	TGTGCCTGGAGCTCTACAGGGGAAGCTTTCTTT	CAWSSTGEAFF
NA	NA	TRBV6-5	TRBJ2-7	TGTGCCAGCACGGGATCCAATAGGGTCGAGCAGTACTTC	CASTGSNRVEQYF
NA	NA	TRBV24-1	TRBJ2-3	TGTGCCACCAGTGAAGCGGGCACAGATACGCAGTATTTT	CATSEAGTDTQYF
NA	once	TRBV7-2	TRBJ2-5	TGTGCCAGCAGCTTAGGTCCAGTGGAGACCCAGTACTTC	CASSLGPVETQYF
NA	NA	TRBV19	TRBJ2-3	TGTGCCAGTAGTACCCGACAGGCCGGCACGCAGTATTTT	CASSTRQAGTQYF
NA	NA	TRBV18	TRBJ2-5	TGTGCCAGCTCACCGCTAGACTTGTATGAGACCCAGTACTTC	CASSPLDLYETQYF
TRBD1	NA	TRBV19	TRBJ2-7	TGTGCCAGCGGAAGGCCAGGGGGTGAGCAGTACTTC	CASGRPGGEQYF
NA	NA	TRBV6-5	TRBJ1-2	TGTGCCACGTGGAATCAGGGGTTCGGTGGCTACACCTTC	CATWNQGFGGYTF
NA	once	TRBV2	TRBJ1-4	TGTGCCAGCAGTGAACCCAGGGGCCTTGAAAAACTGTTTTTT	CASSEPRGLEKLFF
NA	NA	TRBV6-6	TRBJ2-1	TGTGCCAGCAGTTACTCACGAGAGAATGAGCAGTTCTTC	CASSYSRENEQFF
TRBD1	NA	TRBV5-1	TRBJ1-1	TGCGCCAGCAGCTGGGGACAGCCTCAGTTTTATGAAGCTTTCTTT	CASSWGQPQFYEAFF
TRBD2	NA	TRBV19	TRBJ2-3	TGTGCCAGTAGCACCGGGACTAGCGCAGATACGCAGTATTTT	CASSTGTSADTQYF
NA	NA	TRBV6-2/TRBV6-3	TRBJ2-5	TGTGCCAGCTGCCCCAACGGTCAAGAGACCCAGTACTTC	CASCPNGQETQYF
TRBD1	NA	TRBV28	TRBJ2-7	TGTGCCAGCAGTGGAAGCGGACAGGGTAGGTCCTACGAGCAGTACTTC	CASSGSGQGRSYEQYF
NA	NA	TRBV9	TRBJ2-3	TGTGCCAGCAGCGTAGTCGGGGCGGGGACAGATACGCAGTATTTT	CASSVVGAGTDTQYF
TRBD1	NA	TRBV3-1/TRBV3-2	TRBJ1-1	TGTGCCAGCAGCTGGCGGACAGGGAGGGTTTGGGCCACTGAAGCTTTCTTT	CASSWRTGRVWATEAFF
TRBD2	NA	TRBV7-2	TRBJ2-7	TGTGCCAGCAGCTTAATAGCGGGGGCCTCCTACGAGCAGTACTTC	CASSLIAGASYEQYF
NA	NA	TRBV4-1	TRBJ2-3	TGCGCCAGCAGCCAAGTCCTGACTATAGCCACAGATACGCAGTATTTT	CASSQVLTIATDTQYF
TRBD1	NA	TRBV6-4	TRBJ2-2	TGTGCCAGCAGTACCAGGGGGCCTAAGAACACCGGGGAGCTGTTTTTT	CASSTRGPKNTGELFF
NA	NA	TRBV9	TRBJ2-3	TGTGCCAGCAGCGCTGGGACTGCGCCTTCCACAGATACGCAGTATTTT	CASSAGTAPSTDTQYF
TRBD2	NA	TRBV5-4	TRBJ2-1	TGTGCCAGCAGCGCCCGACTAGCGGGGGGGCCTAATGAGCAGTTCTTC	CASSARLAGGPNEQFF
NA	once	TRBV13	TRBJ2-7	TGTGCCAGCTCTCCCGGGACTGACTTTTACGAGCAGTACTTC	CASSPGTDFYEQYF
TRBD1	once	TRBV2	TRBJ1-2	TGTGCCAGCAGTGAAGCGCTAGTTTCCCTACAGGGGGCGAATGGCTACACCTTC	CASSEALVSLQGANGYTF
TRBD1	NA	TRBV11-2	TRBJ1-6	TGTGCCAGCAGCTTACAGGGGGAGAATTCACCCCTCCACTTT	CASSLQGENSPLHF
TRBD1	NA	TRBV2	TRBJ1-4	TGTGCCAGCAGTGACCCGGGACAGATTAATGAAAAACTGTTTTTT	CASSDPGQINEKLFF
NA	NA	TRBV9	TRBJ1-5	TGTGCCAGCAGCGTAGGGTCCAGGCCCAATCAGCCCCAGCATTTT	CASSVGSRPNQPQHF
NA	NA	TRBV4-1	TRBJ2-2	TGCGCCAGCAGCCCACAACGAATTCCCGGGGAGCTGTTTTTT	CASSPQRIPGELFF
NA	NA	TRBV3-1/TRBV3-2	TRBJ2-3	TGTGCCAGCAGCCCCCTAGGAGATACGCAGTATTTT	CASSPLGDTQYF
TRBD1	NA	TRBV25-1	TRBJ2-3	TGTGCCAGCACTAAATCTGGGACAGGGATTGCAGATACGCAGTATTTT	CASTKSGTGIADTQYF
NA	NA	TRBV7-8	TRBJ1-6	TGTGCCAGCAGCTTCAGGGTTTCGGCCTATAATTCACCCCTCCACTTT	CASSFRVSAYNSPLHF
TRBD1	NA	TRBV5-1	TRBJ2-7	TGCGCCAGCAGCGCGGGACGGGACAGGCACTCCTACGAGCAGTACTTC	CASSAGRDRHSYEQYF
NA	NA	TRBV7-9	TRBJ2-5	TGTGCCAGCAGCCGAGGACGGGTCCCGGGGGAGACCCAGTACTTC	CASSRGRVPGETQYF
NA	once	TRBV6-6	TRBJ2-1	TGTGCCAGCAGTATGCGGGAAGTCCTTGACGGTGAGCAGTTCTTC	CASSMREVLDGEQFF
NA	NA	TRBV12-3/TRBV12-4	TRBJ1-2	TGTGCCAGCAGTTTCACACCTTATGGCTACACCTTC	CASSFTPYGYTF
NA	NA	TRBV7-6	TRBJ1-3	TGTGCCAGCAGCTTTGTTGTAGGGGGCTCTGGAAACACCATATATTTT	CASSFVVGGSGNTIYF
NA	NA	TRBV12-3/TRBV12-4	TRBJ1-6	TGTGCCAGCAGTTTAGCGAGGAATTCACCCCTCCACTTT	CASSLARNSPLHF